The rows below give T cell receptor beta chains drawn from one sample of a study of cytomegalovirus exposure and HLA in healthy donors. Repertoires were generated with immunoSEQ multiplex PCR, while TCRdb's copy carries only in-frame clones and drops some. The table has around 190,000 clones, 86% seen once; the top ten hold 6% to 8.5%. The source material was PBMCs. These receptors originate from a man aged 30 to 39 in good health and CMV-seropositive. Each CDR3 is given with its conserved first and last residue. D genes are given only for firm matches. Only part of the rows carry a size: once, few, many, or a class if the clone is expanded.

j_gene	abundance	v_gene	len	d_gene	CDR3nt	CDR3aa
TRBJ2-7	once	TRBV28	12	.	TGTGCCAGCAGAGAGGGGTCTTACGAGCAGTACTTC	CASREGSYEQYF
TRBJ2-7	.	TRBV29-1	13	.	TGCAGCGTTGAAGAAAGGGTTTCCAACGAGCAGTACTTC	CSVEERVSNEQYF
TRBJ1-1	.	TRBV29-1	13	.	TGCAGCGTTGAAGTTAGCTCAAGCACTGAAGCTTTCTTT	CSVEVSSSTEAFF
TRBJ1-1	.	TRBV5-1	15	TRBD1	TGCGCCAGCAGCGCCACGGGACAGGGGAACACTGAAGCTTTCTTT	CASSATGQGNTEAFF
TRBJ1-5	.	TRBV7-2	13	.	TGTGCCAGCAGCCGGGGGGCCAATCAGCCCCAGCATTTT	CASSRGANQPQHF
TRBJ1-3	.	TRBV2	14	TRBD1	TGTGCCAGCAGCGTCGACAGGGGGCGAAACACCATATATTTT	CASSVDRGRNTIYF
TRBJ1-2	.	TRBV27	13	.	TGTGCCAGCAGTTTTGTAAAGACAGACGGCTACACCTTC	CASSFVKTDGYTF
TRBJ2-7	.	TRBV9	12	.	TGTGCCAGCAGCACCGACGGGAACGAGCAGTACTTC	CASSTDGNEQYF
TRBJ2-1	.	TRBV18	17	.	TGTGCCAGCTCACCGCGTCCCACTAGGGCCCTCCTCGGTGAGCAGTTCTTC	CASSPRPTRALLGEQFF
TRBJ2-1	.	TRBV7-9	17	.	TGTGCCAGCAGCTCCCGGGACTTTCTGAGCTCCTACAATGAGCAGTTCTTC	CASSSRDFLSSYNEQFF
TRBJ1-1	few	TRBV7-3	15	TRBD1	TGTGCCAGCAGCGGGGGGACAGGCCGGAACACTGAAGCTTTCTTT	CASSGGTGRNTEAFF
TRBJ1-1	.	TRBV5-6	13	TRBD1	TGTGCCAGCAGAACACAGGGGGGGACTGAAGCTTTCTTT	CASRTQGGTEAFF
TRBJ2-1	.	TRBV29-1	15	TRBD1	TGCAGCGTCGTCGGGACAGGGGGCCCCTACAATGAGCAGTTCTTC	CSVVGTGGPYNEQFF
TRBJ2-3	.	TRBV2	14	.	TGTGCCAGCAGTGAATCGGGCTTCACAGATACGCAGTATTTT	CASSESGFTDTQYF
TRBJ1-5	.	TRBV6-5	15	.	TGTGCCAGCAGTCAATCCCTCAACAGCAATCAGCCCCAGCATTTT	CASSQSLNSNQPQHF
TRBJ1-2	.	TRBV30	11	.	TGTGGCCTATCGGGTAACTATGGCTACACCTTC	CGLSGNYGYTF
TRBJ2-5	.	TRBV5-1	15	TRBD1	TGCGCCAGCAGCTTGAGTTGGACAGGGGGGGAGACCCAGTACTTC	CASSLSWTGGETQYF
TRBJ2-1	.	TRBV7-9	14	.	TGTGCCAGCAGCTTCCCGGGGGCGCGGAATGAGCAGTTCTTC	CASSFPGARNEQFF
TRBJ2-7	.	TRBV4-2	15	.	TGTGCCAGCAGCCATTCCTCAACAGGCTCCTACGAGCAGTACTTC	CASSHSSTGSYEQYF
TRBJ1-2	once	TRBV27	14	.	TGTGCCAGCAGTTTGCGGGGGCCCAACTATGGCTACACCTTC	CASSLRGPNYGYTF
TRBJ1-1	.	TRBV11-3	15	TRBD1	TGTGCCAGCAGCACCCGGACAGGGGTGGACACTGAAGCTTTCTTT	CASSTRTGVDTEAFF
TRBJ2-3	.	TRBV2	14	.	TGTGCCAGCAGCCCCGAGATAGGGCCAGATACGCAGTATTTT	CASSPEIGPDTQYF
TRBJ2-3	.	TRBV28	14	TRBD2	TGTGCCAGCAGTCCCGGACTAGCGGCAGATACGCAGTATTTT	CASSPGLAADTQYF
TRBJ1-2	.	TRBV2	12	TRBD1	TGTGCCAGTAACAGGGGCGTCTATGGCTACACCTTC	CASNRGVYGYTF
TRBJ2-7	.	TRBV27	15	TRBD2	TGTGCCAGCAGTTTCGGGGGACTAGCGGCCTACGAGCAGTACTTC	CASSFGGLAAYEQYF
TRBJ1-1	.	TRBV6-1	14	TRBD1	TGTGCCAGCAGTGGACCGACAGGGGGCACTGAAGCTTTCTTT	CASSGPTGGTEAFF
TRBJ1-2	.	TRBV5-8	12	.	TGTGCCAGCTTCAGGGCCTACTATGGCTACACCTTC	CASFRAYYGYTF
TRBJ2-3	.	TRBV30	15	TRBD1	TGTGCCTGGAGCCTTGGGACAGCGAGCACAGATACGCAGTATTTT	CAWSLGTASTDTQYF
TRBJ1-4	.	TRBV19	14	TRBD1	TGTGCCAGTATCAAGACAGGGAACAATGAAAAACTGTTTTTT	CASIKTGNNEKLFF